This TCR beta chain was sequenced in a study of identical twins. TCRdb reanalysed the 5' RACE reads using MiXCR and keeps one entry per CDR3 protein. The sample has about 890,000 distinct CDR3 sequences, 9% to 15% seen once. Overall study findings and caveats: For out-of-frame beta sequences, excess twin sharing was weaker. Among out-of-frame alpha sequences shared by twins, low generation probability occurred in excess.

CDR1 is SGHRS, CDR2 YFSETQ, per germline. The CDR3 has 16 amino acids. V was trimmed by 4 bases and J by 6 bases, leaving 21 bases between them. In this sample, this clonotype turned up many times. Antigen: not known. These data also formed part of another study, on yellow fever vaccine responses in identical twins.

Sample: PBMCs. The receptor was isolated from a woman younger than 30 in good health. This chain connects TRBV5-1 to TRBJ2-3, with D perhaps matching TRBD2 (7 bases). The CDR3 DNA reads TGCGCCAGCAGCGGGGGCACGGTGGGGACTATCGATACGCAGTATTTT. It is translated as CASSGGTVGTIDTQYF.